A selection of T cell receptor beta chains follows, all from one sample in a study of cytomegalovirus exposure and HLA in healthy donors. Some clones are missing from TCRdb's copy, which holds only in-frame ones; the method was immunoSEQ multiplex PCR. The repertoire holds about 130,000 clones, with approximately 95% as singletons. Source material: PBMCs. These receptor sequences come from a man in his late teens or twenties in good health and CMV-seronegative. Both conserved end residues are part of each CDR3. The D gene is left open where the match is weak. Size is omitted from some rows. Given values are once, few, many or a class for expanded clones.

v_call	j_call	clone_size	d_call	cdr3_aa
TRBV5-6	TRBJ2-7	.	.	CASSLVARDSYEQYF
TRBV7-2	TRBJ2-2	.	TRBD2	CASSLLAGANTGELFF
TRBV5-4	TRBJ2-1	.	TRBD2	CASSLGGRTNSYNEQFF
TRBV4-1	TRBJ1-1	.	.	CASSQVRGGNTEAFF
TRBV6-5	TRBJ1-1	.	TRBD1	CASRPRDRDTEAFF
TRBV7-2	TRBJ2-3	.	.	CASSLARVDTQYF
TRBV9	TRBJ2-1	.	TRBD2	CASSSQLGLAADNEQFF
TRBV11-3	TRBJ2-6	.	.	CASTGGGANVLTF
TRBV7-9	TRBJ2-2	.	.	CASTAGIGVPGELFF
TRBV18	TRBJ2-7	.	TRBD2	CASSPGLAGAYEQYF
TRBV9	TRBJ1-2	.	.	CASSPSTTNYGYTF
TRBV5-6	TRBJ2-5	.	.	CASSLARVQETQYF
TRBV28	TRBJ2-7	once	.	CASCPTGVSYEQYF
TRBV7-3	TRBJ2-1	.	.	CASSPSPDNEQFF
TRBV27	TRBJ1-2	.	.	CASSPTRASIYGYTF
TRBV6-1	TRBJ1-2	.	.	CASRPQGMSNYGYTF
TRBV13	TRBJ2-2	.	.	CASSFNRGTNTGELFF
TRBV19	TRBJ2-7	.	.	CASSSTGYEQYF
TRBV19	TRBJ1-5	.	TRBD1	CASSSDRAVNQPQHF
TRBV28	TRBJ2-7	.	.	CASSLRGSPYEQYF
TRBV28	TRBJ1-5	.	.	CASSLAVSGQPQHF
TRBV27	TRBJ1-1	.	.	CASSSAGGGSTEAFF
TRBV9	TRBJ2-7	once	TRBD2	CASSSGGAYYEQYF
TRBV5-4	TRBJ1-5	.	TRBD1	CASSHAGQGDQPQHF
TRBV28	TRBJ1-5	.	TRBD1	CASSLGTGSQPQHF
TRBV7-3	TRBJ1-2	.	TRBD1	CASSLRGGTGDYGYTF
TRBV11-3	TRBJ2-1	.	.	CASRPLGSKFRHEQFF
TRBV28	TRBJ1-5	.	TRBD1	CASSDVTGSYQPQHF
TRBV4-3	TRBJ1-5	.	.	CASSQDEGLGQPQHF
TRBV7-2	TRBJ2-5	.	TRBD2	CASSWLGAGGLETQYF
TRBV5-3	TRBJ2-5	.	TRBD2	CAYLAGGPGETQYF
TRBV9	TRBJ2-2	.	.	CASSALQSPPGELFF
TRBV5-1	TRBJ1-2	.	.	CASSPLGGREEVYGYTF
TRBV18	TRBJ2-2	once	.	CASSPSGTSGELFF
TRBV27	TRBJ2-3	.	.	CASSLSAGTDTQYF
TRBV21-1	TRBJ1-5	.	.	CASSPPRQFSNQPQHF
TRBV27	TRBJ2-2	few	TRBD2	CASTRLIGLAGDAGELFF
TRBV13	TRBJ1-1	.	.	CASSLASGDTEAFF
TRBV9	TRBJ2-1	.	TRBD2	CASSPGTSGRIGEQFF
TRBV28	TRBJ2-1	.	TRBD2	CASSFHLSSGSRSYNEQFF
TRBV11-1	TRBJ1-2	.	.	CASSRGTDYGYTF
TRBV7-6	TRBJ2-7	.	TRBD2	CASSLGLAGEEQYF
TRBV18	TRBJ2-7	.	.	CASSPLGRYEQYF
TRBV4-3	TRBJ1-4	.	.	CASSQTGGEKLFF